One and the same sample provided the 4 T cell receptor beta chains below, sequenced in a study of T cell repertoires in cytomegalovirus infection. TCRdb reprocessed the reads via MiXCR and lists one record per CDR3 protein. The repertoire holds over 50,000 distinct CDR3 sequences, just over 20% seen once, with roughly 73% in the top ten. These receptors have no known antigen. The specimen comprised CD8+ T cells from cultured PBMCs, sampled from culture after CMV antigen stimulation. The receptors were sampled from a human donor in good health (CMV status not recorded). Some clones in this sample may be carry-over from other donors' samples.

The table lists this clonotype with a few counts. The chain is built from TRBV5-6 and TRBJ1-1; 8 bases align to TRBD1. Trimming took 3 bases from V and 4 from J; bases not matched to a gene: 2. The CDR3 has 13 amino acids. Germline V CDR1 and CDR2: SGHDT, YYEEEE. The CDR3 nucleotides are TGTGCCAGCAGCTGGACAGGGAGCACTGAAGCTTTCTTT. Amino acid sequence: CASSWTGSTEAFF.

The chain joins TRBV19 to TRBJ2-7; a possible D gene is TRBD1 (5 bases). The CDR3 loop spans 15 amino acids. V lost 3 bases, J lost 3 bases, and 15 bases lay in between. The V gene's germline CDR1 is LNHDA and CDR2 SQIVND (reference sequence). The CDR3 loop is CASSISGQGRYEQYF. The CDR3 region has the DNA TGTGCCAGTAGTATTTCTGGGCAGGGCCGCTACGAGCAGTACTTC.

This clonotype appeared a few times. J is TRBJ2-1 and V is TRBV7-2, with no clear D. The germline CDR1 and CDR2 sequences are SGHTA and FQGNSA. V gave up 7 bases and J gave up 1 base, with 17 bases separating them. The CDR3 is 16 amino acids. CDR3 region: CASTPDRQTSYNEQFF. For the CDR3, the DNA is TGTGCCAGCACCCCGGACCGGCAGACATCCTACAATGAGCAGTTCTTC.

This clonotype was counted between two and nine times. The V and J genes are TRBV7-6 and TRBJ1-1; D remains ambiguous. CDR1 is SGHVS, CDR2 FNYEAQ, per germline. The length of the CDR3 is 13 residues. V was cut by 4 bases and J by 2 bases, with 8 bases left in between. CDR3 coding DNA: TGTGCCAGCAGCTCCGGATATAACACTGAAGCTTTCTTT. Encoded protein: CASSSGYNTEAFF.